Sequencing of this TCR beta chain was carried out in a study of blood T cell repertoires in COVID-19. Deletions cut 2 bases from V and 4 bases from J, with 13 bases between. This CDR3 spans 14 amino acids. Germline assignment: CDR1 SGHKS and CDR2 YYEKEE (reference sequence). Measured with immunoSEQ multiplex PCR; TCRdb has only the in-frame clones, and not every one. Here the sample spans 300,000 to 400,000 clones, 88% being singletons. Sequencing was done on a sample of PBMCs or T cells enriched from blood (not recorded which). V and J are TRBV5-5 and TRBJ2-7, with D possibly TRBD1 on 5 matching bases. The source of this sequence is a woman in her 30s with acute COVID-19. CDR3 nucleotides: TGTGCCAGCAGCTTATGGCAGGGCGCGTACGAGCAGTACTTC. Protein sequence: CASSLWQGAYEQYF. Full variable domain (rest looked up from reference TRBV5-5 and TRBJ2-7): DAGVTQSPTHLIKTRGQQVTLRCSPISGHKSVSWYQQVLGQGPQFIFQYYEKEERGRGNFPDRFSARQFPNYSSELNVNALLLGDSALYLCASSLWQGAYEQYFGPGTRLTVT.